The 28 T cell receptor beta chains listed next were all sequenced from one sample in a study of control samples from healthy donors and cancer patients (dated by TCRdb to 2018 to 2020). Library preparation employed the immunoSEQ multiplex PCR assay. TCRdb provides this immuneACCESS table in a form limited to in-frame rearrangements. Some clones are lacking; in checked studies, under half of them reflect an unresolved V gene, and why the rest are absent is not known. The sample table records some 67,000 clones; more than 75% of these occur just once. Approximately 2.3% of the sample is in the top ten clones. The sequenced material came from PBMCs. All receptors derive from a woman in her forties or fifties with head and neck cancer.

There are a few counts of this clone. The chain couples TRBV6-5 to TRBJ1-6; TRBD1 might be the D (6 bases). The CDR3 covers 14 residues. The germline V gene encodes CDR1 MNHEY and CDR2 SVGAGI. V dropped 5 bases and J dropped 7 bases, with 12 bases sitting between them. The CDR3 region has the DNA TGTGCCAGCAGTAGAGGACAGACAAATTCACCCCTCCACTTT. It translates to CASSRGQTNSPLHF.

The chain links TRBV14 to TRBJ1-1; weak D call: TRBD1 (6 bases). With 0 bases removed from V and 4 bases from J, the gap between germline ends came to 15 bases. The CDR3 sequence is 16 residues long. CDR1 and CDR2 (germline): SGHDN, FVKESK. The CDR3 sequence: CASSQDLGGWPTEAFF. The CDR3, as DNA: TGTGCCAGCAGCCAAGATCTCGGGGGCTGGCCCACTGAAGCTTTCTTT.

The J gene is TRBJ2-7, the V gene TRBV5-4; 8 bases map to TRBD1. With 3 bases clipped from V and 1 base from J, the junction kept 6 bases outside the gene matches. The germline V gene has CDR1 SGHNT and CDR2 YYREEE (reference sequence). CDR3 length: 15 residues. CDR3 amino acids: CASSYGQGRSYEQYF. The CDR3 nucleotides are TGTGCCAGCAGCTACGGACAGGGACGGTCCTACGAGCAGTACTTC.

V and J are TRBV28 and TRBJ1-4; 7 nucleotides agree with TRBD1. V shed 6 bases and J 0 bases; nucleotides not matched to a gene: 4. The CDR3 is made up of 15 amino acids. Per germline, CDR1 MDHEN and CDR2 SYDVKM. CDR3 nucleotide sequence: TGTGCCAGCAGCCTCGGACAGGCAACTAATGAAAAACTGTTTTTT. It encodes CASSLGQATNEKLFF.

The CDR3 nucleotides are TGTGCCAGCAGAGAACTAGCGGGGGGGCCAGGTGAGCAGTTCTTC. It yields the protein CASRELAGGPGEQFF. The chain couples TRBV2 to TRBJ2-1, with 13 bases matching TRBD2. The CDR3 consists of 15 residues. V gave up 6 bases and J gave up 9 bases; unmatched junction bases: 8. Germline-derived CDR1 and CDR2 are SNHLY and FYNNEI.

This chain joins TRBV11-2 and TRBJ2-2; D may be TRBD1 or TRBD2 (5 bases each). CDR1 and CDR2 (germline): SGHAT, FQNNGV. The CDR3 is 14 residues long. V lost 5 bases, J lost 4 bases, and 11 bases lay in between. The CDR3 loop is CASSTGRFTGELFF. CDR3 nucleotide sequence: TGTGCCAGCAGCACGGGACGATTCACCGGGGAGCTGTTTTTT.

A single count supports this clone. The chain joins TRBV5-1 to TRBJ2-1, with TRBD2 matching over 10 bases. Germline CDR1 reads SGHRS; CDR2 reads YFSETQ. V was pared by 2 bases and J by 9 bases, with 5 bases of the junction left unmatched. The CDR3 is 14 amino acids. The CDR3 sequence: CASSLAGGLGEQFF. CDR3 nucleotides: TGCGCCAGCAGCTTAGCGGGGGGGCTCGGTGAGCAGTTCTTC. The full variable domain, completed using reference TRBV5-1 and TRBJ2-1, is KAGVTQTPRYLIKTRGQQVTLSCSPISGHRSVSWYQQTPGQGLQFLFEYFSETQRNKGNFPGRFSGRQFSNSRSEMNVSTLELGDSALYLCASSLAGGLGEQFFGPGTRLTVL.

CDR3 loop: CSVPGPGAQGGWTQYF. CDR3 bases: TGCAGCGTTCCCGGACCCGGGGCCCAGGGGGGCTGGACCCAGTACTTC. The rearrangement links TRBV29-1 to TRBJ2-5; maybe TRBD1 (7 bases). CDR1 and CDR2 from the germline V gene are SQVTM and ANQGSEA. The CDR3 contains 16 residues. V lost 5 bases and J 7 bases, leaving 26 bases between the germline ends.

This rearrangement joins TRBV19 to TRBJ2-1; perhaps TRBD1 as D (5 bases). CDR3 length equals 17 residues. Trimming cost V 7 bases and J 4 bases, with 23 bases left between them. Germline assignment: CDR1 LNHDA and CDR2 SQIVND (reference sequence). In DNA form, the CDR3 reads TGTGCCAGTACTTTGGGTGCACGACAGCTCCCGTACAATGAGCAGTTCTTC. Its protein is CASTLGARQLPYNEQFF.

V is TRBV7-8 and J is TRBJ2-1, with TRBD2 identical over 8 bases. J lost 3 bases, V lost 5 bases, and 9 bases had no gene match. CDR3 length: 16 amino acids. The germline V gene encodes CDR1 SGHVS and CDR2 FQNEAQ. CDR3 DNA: TGTGCCAGCAGCCGGGCCAGCGGGGGTATCTACAATGAGCAGTTCTTC. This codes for CASSRASGGIYNEQFF.

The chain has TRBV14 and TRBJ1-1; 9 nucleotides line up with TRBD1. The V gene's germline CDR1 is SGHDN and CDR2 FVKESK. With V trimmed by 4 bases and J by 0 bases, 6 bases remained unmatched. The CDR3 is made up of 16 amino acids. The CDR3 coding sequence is TGTGCCAGCAGCCCCGGGACAGGGTATCTGAACACTGAAGCTTTCTTT. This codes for CASSPGTGYLNTEAFF. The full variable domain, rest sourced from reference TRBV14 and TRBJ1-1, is EAGVTQFPSHSVIEKGQTVTLRCDPISGHDNLYWYRRVMGKEIKFLLHFVKESKQDESGMPNNRFLAERTGGTYSTLKVQPAELEDSGVYFCASSPGTGYLNTEAFFGQGTRLTVV.

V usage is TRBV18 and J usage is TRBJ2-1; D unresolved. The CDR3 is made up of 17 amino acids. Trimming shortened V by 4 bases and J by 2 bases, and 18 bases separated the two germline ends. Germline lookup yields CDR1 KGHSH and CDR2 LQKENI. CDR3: CASSLVSGLGAYNEQFF. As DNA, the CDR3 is TGTGCCAGCTCACTGGTTTCCGGTTTAGGAGCCTACAATGAGCAGTTCTTC.

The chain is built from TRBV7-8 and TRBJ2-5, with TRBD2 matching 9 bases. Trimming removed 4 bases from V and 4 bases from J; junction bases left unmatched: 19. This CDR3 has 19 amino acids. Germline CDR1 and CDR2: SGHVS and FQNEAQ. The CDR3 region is CASSYVARGGPPSGETQYF. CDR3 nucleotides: TGTGCCAGCAGCTACGTCGCGCGGGGGGGCCCTCCATCGGGAGAGACCCAGTACTTC.

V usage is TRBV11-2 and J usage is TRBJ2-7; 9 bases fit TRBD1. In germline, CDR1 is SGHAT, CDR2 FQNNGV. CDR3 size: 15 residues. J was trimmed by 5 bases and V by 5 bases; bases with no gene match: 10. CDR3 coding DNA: TGTGCCAGCAGCCTAACCGGGACAGGGATCGACGAGCAGTACTTC. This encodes CASSLTGTGIDEQYF.

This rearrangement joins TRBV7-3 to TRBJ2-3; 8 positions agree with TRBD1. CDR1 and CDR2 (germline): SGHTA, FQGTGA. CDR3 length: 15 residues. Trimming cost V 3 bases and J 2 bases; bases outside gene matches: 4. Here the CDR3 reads CASSLGQGATDTQYF. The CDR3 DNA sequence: TGTGCCAGCAGCTTGGGGCAGGGGGCCACAGATACGCAGTATTTT.

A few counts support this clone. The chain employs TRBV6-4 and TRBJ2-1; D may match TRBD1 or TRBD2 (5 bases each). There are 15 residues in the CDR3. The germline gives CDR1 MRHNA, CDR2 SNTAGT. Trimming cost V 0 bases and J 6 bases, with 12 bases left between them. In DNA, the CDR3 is TGTGCCAGCAGTGACTCGAGGGGTGGGGGCAATGAGCAGTTCTTC. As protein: CASSDSRGGGNEQFF.

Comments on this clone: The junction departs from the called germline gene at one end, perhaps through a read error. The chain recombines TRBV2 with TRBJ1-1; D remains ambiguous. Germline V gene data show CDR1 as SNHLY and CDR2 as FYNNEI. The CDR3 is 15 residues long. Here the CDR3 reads CASSEVMLLKTEAFF. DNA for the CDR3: TGTGCCAGCAGTGAAGTAATGTTATTGAAAACTGAAGCTTTCTTT.

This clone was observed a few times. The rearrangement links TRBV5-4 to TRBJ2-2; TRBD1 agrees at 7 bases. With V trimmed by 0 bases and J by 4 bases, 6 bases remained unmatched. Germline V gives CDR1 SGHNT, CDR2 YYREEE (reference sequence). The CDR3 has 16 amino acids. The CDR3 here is CASSLGARGSTGELFF. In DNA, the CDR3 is TGTGCCAGCAGCTTGGGTGCCAGGGGGAGCACCGGGGAGCTGTTTTTT.

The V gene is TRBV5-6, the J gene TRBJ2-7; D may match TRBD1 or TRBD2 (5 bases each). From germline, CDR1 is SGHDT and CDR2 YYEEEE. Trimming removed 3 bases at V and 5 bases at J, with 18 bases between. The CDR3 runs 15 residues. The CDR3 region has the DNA TGTGCCAGCAGCTCGGGGATCGGGGCATGGGACGAGCAGTACTTC. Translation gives CASSSGIGAWDEQYF.

The CDR3, as DNA: TGCGCCAGCAGCCAAGACAGGGGCGAGTGGTATGAGCAGTTCTTC. It translates to CASSQDRGEWYEQFF. The rearrangement joins TRBV4-1 to TRBJ2-1, with D possibly TRBD1 on 6 matching bases. With 0 bases removed from V and 8 bases from J, the gap between germline ends came to 14 bases. CDR3 size: 15 residues. The germline gives CDR1 MGHRA, CDR2 YSYEKL.

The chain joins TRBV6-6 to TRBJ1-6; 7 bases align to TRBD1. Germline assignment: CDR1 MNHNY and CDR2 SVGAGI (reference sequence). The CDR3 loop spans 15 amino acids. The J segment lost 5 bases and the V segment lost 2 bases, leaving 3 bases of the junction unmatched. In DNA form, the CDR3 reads TGTGCCAGCAGTTACGGGACAGCTAATAATTCACCCCTCCACTTT. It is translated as CASSYGTANNSPLHF.

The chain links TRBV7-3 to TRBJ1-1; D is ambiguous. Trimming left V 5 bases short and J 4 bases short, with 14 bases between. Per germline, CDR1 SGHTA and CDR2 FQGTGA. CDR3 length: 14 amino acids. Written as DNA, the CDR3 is TGTGCCAGCAGCCAAACGAATGCGGGCACTGAAGCTTTCTTT. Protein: CASSQTNAGTEAFF.

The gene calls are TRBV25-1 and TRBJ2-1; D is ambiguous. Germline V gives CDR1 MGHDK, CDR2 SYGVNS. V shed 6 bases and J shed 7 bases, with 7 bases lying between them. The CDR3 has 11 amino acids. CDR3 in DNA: TGTGCCAGCAGCGCCCTAAATGAGCAGTTCTTC. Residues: CASSALNEQFF.

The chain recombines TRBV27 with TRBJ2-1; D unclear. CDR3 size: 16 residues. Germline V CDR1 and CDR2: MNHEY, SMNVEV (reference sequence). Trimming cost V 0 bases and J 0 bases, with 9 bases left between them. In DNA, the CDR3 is TGTGCCAGCAGTTTATCGAGCCGTAGCTCCTACAATGAGCAGTTCTTC. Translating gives CASSLSSRSSYNEQFF.

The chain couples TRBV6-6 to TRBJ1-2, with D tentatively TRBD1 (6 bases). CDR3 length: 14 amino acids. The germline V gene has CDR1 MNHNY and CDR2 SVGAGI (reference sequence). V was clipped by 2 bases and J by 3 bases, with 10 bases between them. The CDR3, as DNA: TGTGCCAGCAGTTACAACAGGGATTACTATGGCTACACCTTC. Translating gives CASSYNRDYYGYTF.

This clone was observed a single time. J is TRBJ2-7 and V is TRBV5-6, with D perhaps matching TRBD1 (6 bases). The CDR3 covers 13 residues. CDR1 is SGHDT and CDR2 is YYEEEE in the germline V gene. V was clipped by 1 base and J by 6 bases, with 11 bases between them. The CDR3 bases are TGTGCCAGCAGCTTGACAGGGTCGTCCGAGCAGTACTTC. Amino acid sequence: CASSLTGSSEQYF.

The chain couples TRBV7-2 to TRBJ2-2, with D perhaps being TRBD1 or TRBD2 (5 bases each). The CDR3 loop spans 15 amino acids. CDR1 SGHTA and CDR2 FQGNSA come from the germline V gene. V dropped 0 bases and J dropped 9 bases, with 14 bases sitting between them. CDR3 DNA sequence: TGTGCCAGCAGCTTAGCGAGGGGAGTGCCCAGGGAGCTGTTTTTT. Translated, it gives CASSLARGVPRELFF.

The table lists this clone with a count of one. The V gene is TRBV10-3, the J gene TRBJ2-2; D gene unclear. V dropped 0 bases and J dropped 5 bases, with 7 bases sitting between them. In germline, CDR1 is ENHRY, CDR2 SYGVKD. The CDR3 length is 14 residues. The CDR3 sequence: CAISESAGTGELFF. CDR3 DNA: TGTGCCATCAGTGAGTCGGCAGGTACCGGGGAGCTGTTTTTT.